This TCR beta chain was sequenced in a study of CD8 T cells in ankylosing spondylitis. The CDR3 runs to 15 residues. The germline gives CDR1 SGHRS, CDR2 YFSETQ. Trimming shortened V by 4 bases and J by 1 base, and 13 bases separated the two germline ends. This clonotype was seen repeatedly, ten times or more. Antigen unknown. Study-wide results and limits: CD8+ by phenotype, disease-linked clones were relatively rare in peripheral blood. Previous work reported some of these motif variants in the synovial fluid and blood of reactive arthritis. Apparently characteristic of ankylosing spondylitis blood was a TCR beta motif (roughly eight highly homologous variants).

TCRdb analysed the 5' RACE reads with MiXCR anew, one entry per CDR3 protein. The sample carries 450,000 to 550,000 distinct CDR3 sequences, under 5.5% recorded once. The V gene is TRBV5-1, the J gene TRBJ2-3; perhaps D is TRBD1 or TRBD2 (5 bases each). The sequence derives from a male donor with ankylosing spondylitis. Sequenced material: blood, either unsorted or a sorted T cell fraction (not recorded which). The CDR3 DNA sequence: TGCGCCAGCAGCATTGGGACCCCTGGCACAGATACGCAGTATTTT. Translation: CASSIGTPGTDTQYF.